The source of this T cell receptor (beta chain) is a study of memory CD4+ T cells and cytomegalovirus serostatus. Overall study findings and caveats: The CMV-associated TCR signature appears largely within the CD4+ memory repertoire.

CDR3 length equals 18 residues. Single viable CD3+CD4+CD8-CD45RO+ cells were sorted as the memory CD4+ T cells. Assay used: immunoSEQ multiplex PCR; TCRdb lists only in-frame clones, some missing. The data show 45,000 to 60,000 clones, about 70% seen once. As concerns this clone: Its antigen is unidentified.

Sequences were obtained from memory CD4+ T cells from blood. The chain joins TRBV7-5 to TRBJ2-6; the listed D gene, TRBD1, was not tested against the DNA. TRBV7-5 is termed a pseudogene. The TCR originated in an adult in good health and CMV-seropositive. CDR3 loop: CARSLNRQGRSGANVLTF. The CDR3, as DNA: TGTGCCAGAAGCTTAAATAGGCAGGGCAGAAGCGGGGCCAACGTCCTGACTTTC.